Listed below are T cell receptor beta chains from one sample, sequenced in a study of T cells in Graves' hyperthyroidism and ophthalmopathy. TCRdb re-analysed the multiplex PCR reads in MiXCR, keeping a single row per CDR3 protein. Counted here are fewer than 450,000 distinct CDR3 sequences, approximately 14% occurring once; the ten biggest clones make up roughly 19%. Input material: blood. All receptors come from a woman aged 60 to 75 with Graves' ophthalmopathy. CDR3s include the opening cysteine and the closing phenylalanine or tryptophan. D genes are given only for firm matches. Size is stated for part of the rows, as once, few or many counts, or as a class when the clone is expanded.

D | size | J | V | CDR3 | DNA
- | many | TRBJ2-7 | TRBV5-4 | CASSRQNSYEQYF | TGTGCCAGCAGCCGACAGAACTCCTACGAGCAGTACTTC
TRBD2 | many | TRBJ2-7 | TRBV7-8 | CASSPGLAGGPVEQYF | TGTGCCAGCAGCCCCGGTTTAGCGGGAGGGCCGGTTGAGCAGTACTTC
- | many | TRBJ2-7 | TRBV11-3 | CASSFTLHGPYEQYF | TGTGCCAGCAGCTTTACCCTCCACGGACCCTACGAGCAGTACTTC
- | many | TRBJ2-1 | TRBV18 | CASSPPGGGVSYNEQFF | TGTGCCAGCTCACCACCTGGCGGCGGGGTCTCCTACAATGAGCAGTTCTTC
- | - | TRBJ1-5 | TRBV19 | CASSIVGLNQPQHF | TGTGCCAGTAGTATTGTAGGCCTCAATCAGCCCCAGCATTTT
TRBD1 | many | TRBJ2-5 | TRBV2 | CASSYGTGKETQYF | TGTGCCAGCAGTTACGGGACAGGGAAAGAGACCCAGTACTTC
- | many | TRBJ2-1 | TRBV6-2/TRBV6-3 | CASSDRRGSDEQFF | TGTGCCAGCAGCGACCGGAGAGGGTCGGATGAGCAGTTCTTC
- | few | TRBJ1-5 | TRBV2 | CASSERNSAGPQHF | TGTGCCAGCAGTGAAAGGAATAGTGCGGGGCCCCAGCATTTT
TRBD2 | - | TRBJ2-3 | TRBV20-1 | CSADRLSREMIDTQYF | TGCAGTGCTGACCGCCTCTCGCGGGAGATGATAGATACGCAGTATTTT
TRBD2 | many | TRBJ2-5 | TRBV5-1 | CASGQGTSGSETQYF | TGCGCCAGCGGGCAGGGGACTAGCGGGAGTGAGACCCAGTACTTC
- | - | TRBJ2-2 | TRBV5-4 | CASSLKVTGELFF | TGTGCCAGCAGCTTGAAAGTGACCGGGGAGCTGTTTTTT
- | - | TRBJ2-7 | TRBV4-1 | CASSQDEEYSYEQYF | TGCGCCAGCAGCCAGGATGAGGAGTACTCCTACGAGCAGTACTTC
- | many | TRBJ2-1 | TRBV30 | CAWSVSSLFDEQFF | TGTGCCTGGAGTGTATCTAGCCTGTTCGATGAGCAGTTCTTC
TRBD2 | few | TRBJ2-1 | TRBV5-1 | CANSWGGASGLDEQFF | TGCGCCAACAGCTGGGGCGGGGCTAGCGGGTTGGATGAGCAGTTCTTC
TRBD1 | - | TRBJ2-1 | TRBV10-2 | CASRDRVDEQFF | TGCGCCAGCAGGGACAGGGTGGATGAGCAGTTCTTC
TRBD2 | few | TRBJ2-1 | TRBV7-2 | CASSWGLAGQEQFF | TGTGCCAGCAGCTGGGGACTAGCGGGACAGGAGCAGTTCTTC
TRBD2 | - | TRBJ2-7 | TRBV3-1 | CASSQFGGRDYEQYF | TGTGCCAGCAGCCAATTCGGCGGGAGGGACTACGAGCAGTACTTC
TRBD2 | many | TRBJ2-3 | TRBV7-9 | CASSSTSGGTDTQYF | TGTGCCAGCAGCTCGACTAGCGGAGGCACAGATACGCAGTATTTT
- | few | TRBJ2-3 | TRBV5-6 | CASSFRGWADTQYF | TGTGCCAGCAGCTTCCGGGGTTGGGCAGATACGCAGTATTTT
TRBD1 | - | TRBJ2-7 | TRBV7-9 | CASSSDRVQEQYF | TGTGCCAGCAGCTCAGACAGGGTCCAAGAGCAGTACTTC
TRBD1 | - | TRBJ2-5 | TRBV24-1 | CATSDSGTEETQYF | TGTGCCACCAGTGATTCGGGGACAGAAGAGACCCAGTACTTC
TRBD2 | - | TRBJ2-3 | TRBV9 | CASSEERERSTDTQYF | TGTGCCAGCAGCGAGGAGCGGGAGCGTAGCACAGATACGCAGTATTTT
TRBD2 | - | TRBJ2-3 | TRBV27 | CASSSRLAGGGDTQYF | TGTGCCAGCAGTTCAAGACTAGCGGGAGGAGGGGATACGCAGTATTTT
- | many | TRBJ2-1 | TRBV18 | CASSLPLAGKDEQFF | TGTGCCAGCTCTCTACCACTCGCAGGGAAGGATGAGCAGTTCTTC
- | many | TRBJ1-1 | TRBV11-3 | CASSLEPNTEAFF | TGTGCCAGCAGCTTAGAACCGAACACTGAAGCTTTCTTT
TRBD2 | many | TRBJ2-7 | TRBV12-3/TRBV12-4 | CASSPGLAVGEQYF | TGTGCCAGCAGCCCAGGACTAGCGGTCGGCGAGCAGTACTTC
- | - | TRBJ2-7 | TRBV13 | CASSGASTENYEQYF | TGTGCCAGCAGCGGAGCCTCGACAGAGAATTACGAGCAGTACTTC
TRBD2 | few | TRBJ2-2 | TRBV14 | CASSKTSGEKAGELFF | TGTGCCAGCAGCAAAACTAGCGGGGAAAAGGCCGGGGAGCTGTTTTTT
TRBD2 | many | TRBJ2-7 | TRBV7-9 | CASSATGLVYEQYF | TGTGCCAGCAGCGCAACGGGACTAGTATACGAGCAGTACTTC
- | - | TRBJ1-1 | TRBV19 | CASTRTQGNTEAFF | TGTGCCAGTACCCGAACCCAGGGGAACACTGAAGCTTTCTTT
- | many | TRBJ2-7 | TRBV29-1 | CSVTRGDSGQYF | TGCAGCGTGACCCGGGGTGACTCGGGGCAGTACTTC
TRBD2 | - | TRBJ2-1 | TRBV5-5 | CASSLGGSGKSSYNEQFF | TGTGCCAGCAGCTTGGGTGGTAGCGGGAAGAGCTCCTACAATGAGCAGTTCTTC
TRBD1 | many | TRBJ2-7 | TRBV5-1 | CASSLTGALTYEQYF | TGCGCCAGCAGCTTAACAGGGGCCCTGACCTACGAGCAGTACTTC
- | many | TRBJ1-1 | TRBV5-1 | CASSLVAQHRTTLNTEAFF | TGCGCCAGCAGCTTGGTCGCGCAACACAGGACTACTTTAAACACTGAAGCTTTCTTT
- | many | TRBJ2-1 | TRBV5-1 | CASSSQNPGLGNEQFF | TGCGCCAGCAGCTCACAAAACCCAGGGTTAGGAAATGAGCAGTTCTTC
- | - | TRBJ1-6 | TRBV6-1 | CASSRTVSGSPLHF | TGTGCCAGCAGTAGGACAGTCTCTGGTTCACCCCTCCACTTT
- | few | TRBJ2-1 | TRBV19 | CASSTTKWWDNEQFF | TGTGCCAGTAGTACGACTAAGTGGTGGGACAATGAGCAGTTCTTC
- | many | TRBJ2-1 | TRBV12-3/TRBV12-4 | CASTPRDEQFF | TGTGCCAGCACCCCCAGAGATGAGCAGTTCTTC
TRBD2 | - | TRBJ2-1 | TRBV6-2/TRBV6-3 | CASSSRGLAGGVNEQFF | TGTGCCAGCAGCTCGAGGGGACTAGCGGGAGGAGTCAATGAGCAGTTCTTC
TRBD1 | - | TRBJ1-6 | TRBV28 | CASSLSGPGQGGSPLHF | TGTGCCAGCAGTTTAAGTGGACCGGGACAGGGAGGTTCACCCCTCCACTTT
- | - | TRBJ2-7 | TRBV6-4 | CASSESQTIYEQYF | TGTGCCAGCAGTGAAAGTCAGACTATCTACGAGCAGTACTTC
- | many | TRBJ1-1 | TRBV18 | CASSPGVNTEAFF | TGTGCCAGCTCACCAGGGGTGAACACTGAAGCTTTCTTT
TRBD1 | - | TRBJ2-2 | TRBV10-3 | CAIRITGGTGELFF | TGTGCCATCAGGATAACAGGGGGAACCGGGGAGCTGTTTTTT
- | many | TRBJ1-1 | TRBV3-1 | CASSPSPYTEAFF | TGTGCCAGCAGCCCCTCCCCGTATACTGAAGCTTTCTTT
TRBD2 | many | TRBJ2-1 | TRBV5-8 | CASNLGLAGGINEQFF | TGTGCCAGCAACCTAGGACTAGCGGGAGGGATCAATGAGCAGTTCTTC
TRBD1 | - | TRBJ1-5 | TRBV28 | CASSLLGDRPTHPLVGNQPQHF | TGTGCCAGCAGTTTACTAGGGGACAGGCCTACACACCCCCTGGTTGGCAATCAGCCCCAGCATTTT
TRBD1 | - | TRBJ2-3 | TRBV10-3 | CAISTGQGVPDTQYF | TGTGCCATCAGTACGGGACAGGGGGTCCCAGATACGCAGTATTTT
- | few | TRBJ2-5 | TRBV7-3 | CASSFGVGAAETQYF | TGTGCCAGCAGCTTCGGTGTGGGGGCGGCGGAGACCCAGTACTTC
TRBD1 | few | TRBJ2-2 | TRBV24-1 | CATSDRTGIAGELFF | TGTGCCACCAGTGATAGGACAGGCATAGCCGGGGAGCTGTTTTTT
- | few | TRBJ1-4 | TRBV15 | CATSRARTRNEKLFF | TGTGCCACCAGCAGAGCTAGGACCCGTAATGAAAAACTGTTTTTT
TRBD2 | once | TRBJ2-3 | TRBV7-2 | CASSSLGLAGGLDTQYF | TGTGCCAGCAGCTCTTTAGGACTAGCGGGAGGGCTAGATACGCAGTATTTT